Below, 13 T cell receptor beta chains from the same sample are listed, as sequenced in a study of blood T cell repertoires in COVID-19. The repertoire was sequenced with immunoSEQ multiplex PCR; TCRdb's copy has only in-frame clones and lacks some. The sample shows 90,000 or so clones, approximately 88% of them seen only once. Sequenced: peripheral blood. The origin of the receptors is a man aged 80 or over with acute or convalescent COVID-19.

This clone was counted at least ten times. The chain has TRBV24-1 and TRBJ1-2; TRBD1 might be the D (6 bases). Trimming pared 3 bases from V and 6 bases from J, leaving 13 bases between. The length of the CDR3 is 14 residues. Germline CDR1 KGHDR, CDR2 SFDVKD. The CDR3 sequence: CATSDVGTSHGYTF. The DNA for the CDR3 is TGTGCCACCAGTGATGTCGGGACAAGCCATGGCTACACCTTC.

The chain is built from TRBV5-4 and TRBJ2-7; D is perhaps TRBD1 (6 bases). The CDR3 has 14 residues. The germline V gene has CDR1 SGHNT and CDR2 YYREEE (reference sequence). Trimming took 3 bases from V and 6 from J, leaving 16 bases between them. Written as DNA, the CDR3 is TGTGCCAGCAGCTCCCCGAACGGACAGTTCGAGCAGTACTTC. It specifies CASSSPNGQFEQYF.

The gene calls are TRBV7-3 and TRBJ2-7, with 9 bases lining up with TRBD1. The CDR3 is 15 amino acids. The germline V gene encodes CDR1 SGHTA and CDR2 FQGTGA. The junction had 7 bases not matched to a gene; V was cut back by 5 bases and J by 2 bases. The chain's CDR3 is CASSPRGQGPYEQYF. CDR3 DNA: TGTGCCAGCAGCCCCAGGGGACAGGGTCCCTACGAGCAGTACTTC.

The rearrangement uses TRBV19 and TRBJ1-5, with D possibly TRBD1 on 5 matching bases. CDR1 is LNHDA and CDR2 is SQIVND in the germline V gene (reference sequence). The V end was cut by 6 bases, the J end by 6 bases, with 9 bases between. This CDR3 is 12 amino acids long. Here the CDR3 reads CASSQGTQPQHF. The DNA of the CDR3 is TGTGCCAGTAGCCAGGGAACTCAGCCCCAGCATTTT.

The CDR3 DNA reads as TGTGCCAGCAGCCAAGACGGGGTCCCCACCTTC. As protein: CASSQDGVPTF. This chain uses TRBV3-1 (or the pseudogene TRBV3-2) with TRBJ1-2; D gene unclear. Trimming took 0 bases from V and 13 from J, leaving 9 bases between them. CDR1 and CDR2 (germline): LGHDT, YNNKEL (reference sequence). The CDR3 has 11 amino acids.

This clone was picked up one time. The chain couples TRBV3-1 (or the pseudogene TRBV3-2) to TRBJ1-1; 8 bases are a match to TRBD1. V shed 8 bases, J shed 0 bases, and the junction held 2 bases outside the gene matches. The CDR3 sequence is 13 residues long. Germline CDR1 reads LGHDT; CDR2 reads YNNKEL (reference sequence). For the CDR3, the DNA is TGTGCCAGCGGGACAGGCATGAACACTGAAGCTTTCTTT. Translated, it gives CASGTGMNTEAFF.

CDR3 residues: CAISESQGGLNEKLFF. The CDR3 bases are TGTGCCATCAGTGAGTCCCAGGGGGGCCTCAATGAAAAACTGTTTTTT. V is TRBV10-3 and J is TRBJ1-4, with 7 bases that match TRBD1. The CDR3 runs to 16 residues. CDR1 is ENHRY and CDR2 is SYGVKD in the germline V gene. The V segment lost 0 bases and the J segment 5 bases; nucleotides outside the gene matches: 6.

V usage is TRBV6-5 and J usage is TRBJ1-3; D remains unclear. Germline lookup yields CDR1 MNHEY and CDR2 SVGAGI. Trimming cost V 8 bases and J 4 bases, with 9 bases left between them. The CDR3 spans 12 residues. The CDR3, as DNA: TGTGCCAGCGCCCCCGGGGGAAACACCATATATTTT. Protein: CASAPGGNTIYF.

In nucleotides, the CDR3 is TGTGCCAGCACACCCCGGGGTAGCAATCAGCCCCAGCATTTT. Translated, it gives CASTPRGSNQPQHF. The rearrangement uses TRBV28 and TRBJ1-5; D gene unclear. The CDR3 is 14 amino acids. V was shortened by 7 bases and J by 0 bases, with 10 bases between the two germline ends. Germline CDR1 and CDR2: MDHEN and SYDVKM.

The rearrangement links TRBV27 to TRBJ2-7, with a weak D call TRBD1 (6 bases). Germline-derived CDR1 and CDR2 are MNHEY and SMNVEV (reference sequence). The CDR3 has 13 residues. With 8 bases removed from V and 4 bases from J, the gap between germline ends came to 15 bases. The CDR3 DNA follows: TGTGCCAGCGCCGTAGGGCAGGGGTACGAGCAGTACTTC. Residues: CASAVGQGYEQYF.

This chain links TRBV30 with TRBJ1-3; 8 bases fit TRBD1. There are 13 residues in the CDR3. In germline, CDR1 is GTSNPN, CDR2 SVGIG (reference sequence). Germline trimming cut 5 bases from V and 7 bases from J; bases unmatched to any gene: 7. CDR3 sequence reads: CAWDRTGRNTIYF. CDR3 coding DNA: TGTGCCTGGGACCGGACAGGGAGGAACACCATATATTTT. Full variable domain (missing parts from reference TRBV30 and TRBJ1-3): SQTIHQWPATLVQPVGSPLSLECTVEGTSNPNLYWYRQAAGRGLQLLFYSVGIGQISSEVPQNLSASRPQDRQFILSSKKLLLSDSGFYLCAWDRTGRNTIYFGEGSWLTVV.

This chain connects TRBV6-2 or TRBV6-3 to TRBJ2-1; 11 bases are shared with TRBD1. Germline assignment: CDR1 MNHEY and CDR2 SVGEGT. The CDR3 extends over 15 amino acids. V dropped 2 bases and J dropped 3; count of bases not matched to a gene: 0. CDR3: CASSYGTGGYNEQFF. The DNA of the CDR3 is TGTGCCAGCAGTTACGGGACAGGGGGCTACAATGAGCAGTTCTTC.

V usage is TRBV7-2 and J usage is TRBJ2-2; possibly TRBD1 for D (5 bases). The V gene lost 0 bases and the J gene lost 6 bases, with 11 bases spanning the gap. The V gene's germline CDR1 is SGHTA and CDR2 FQGNSA. The CDR3 is made up of 15 amino acids. CDR3 sequence (DNA): TGTGCCAGCAGCTTAGCGACAGTTGGGGCCGGGGAGCTGTTTTTT. Translation: CASSLATVGAGELFF. The complete variable domain, with remaining parts taken from reference TRBV7-2 and TRBJ2-2, reads GAGVSQSPSNKVTEKGKDVELRCDPISGHTALYWYRQSLGQGLEFLIYFQGNSAPDKSGLPSDRFSAERTGGSVSTLTIQRTQQEDSAVYLCASSLATVGAGELFFGEGSRLTVL.